These T cell receptor beta chains were read from a single sample in a study of technical replicates of blood from a few donors. The repertoire was sequenced with immunoSEQ multiplex PCR; TCRdb's copy has only in-frame clones and lacks some. The profile shows under 95,000 clones, around 94% of them singletons. Sequenced material: T cells isolated from PBMCs. These receptors were collected from a human donor in good health. The CDR3 runs from the conserved cysteine through the conserved F or W. D genes are given only for firm matches.

CDR3aa	CDR3nt	d_gene	len	v_gene	j_gene
CASSFLASTPNYEQYF	TGCGCCAGCAGCTTCTTAGCCAGCACTCCGAACTACGAGCAGTACTTC	-	16	TRBV5-1	TRBJ2-7
CASSLQGNTGELFF	TGCGCCAGCAGCTTACAGGGTAACACCGGGGAGCTGTTTTTT	-	14	TRBV5-1	TRBJ2-2
CASSILGQGGNQPQHF	TGTGCCAGTAGTATACTTGGACAGGGGGGCAATCAGCCCCAGCATTTT	TRBD1	16	TRBV19	TRBJ1-5
CASSLDSPGNTIYF	TGCGCCAGCAGCTTGGACAGCCCTGGAAACACCATATATTTT	-	14	TRBV5-1	TRBJ1-3
CASTDWKNQPQHF	TGTGCCAGCACCGACTGGAAAAATCAGCCCCAGCATTTT	-	13	TRBV6-5	TRBJ1-5
CASSLIQGAEAFF	TGTGCCAGCAGCTTAATACAGGGCGCTGAAGCTTTCTTT	-	13	TRBV11-1	TRBJ1-1
CASRWDRGIGLYGYTF	TGTGCCAGCAGGTGGGACAGGGGGATCGGGCTGTATGGCTACACCTTC	TRBD1	16	TRBV11-2	TRBJ1-2
CASSVVRTDTQYF	TGCGCCAGCAGTGTGGTGAGGACAGATACGCAGTATTTT	-	13	TRBV10-2	TRBJ2-3
CSVDVQGNTEAFF	TGCAGCGTTGATGTACAGGGGAACACTGAAGCTTTCTTT	-	13	TRBV29-1	TRBJ1-1
CASSDRDRAAVYNEQFF	TGTGCCAGCAGTGACCGGGACAGGGCCGCGGTCTACAATGAGCAGTTCTTC	TRBD1	17	TRBV6-1	TRBJ2-1